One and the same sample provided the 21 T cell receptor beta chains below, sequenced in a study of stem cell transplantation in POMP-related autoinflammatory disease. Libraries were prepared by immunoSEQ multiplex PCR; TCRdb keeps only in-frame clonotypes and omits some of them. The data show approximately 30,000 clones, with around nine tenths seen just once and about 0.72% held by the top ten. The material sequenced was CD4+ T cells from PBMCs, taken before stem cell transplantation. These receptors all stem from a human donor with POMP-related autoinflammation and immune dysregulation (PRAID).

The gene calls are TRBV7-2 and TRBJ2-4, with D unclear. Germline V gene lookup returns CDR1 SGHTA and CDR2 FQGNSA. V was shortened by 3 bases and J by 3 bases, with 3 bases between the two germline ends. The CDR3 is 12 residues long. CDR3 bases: TGTGCCAGCAGCTTTTACAAAAACATTCAGTACTTC. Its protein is CASSFYKNIQYF.

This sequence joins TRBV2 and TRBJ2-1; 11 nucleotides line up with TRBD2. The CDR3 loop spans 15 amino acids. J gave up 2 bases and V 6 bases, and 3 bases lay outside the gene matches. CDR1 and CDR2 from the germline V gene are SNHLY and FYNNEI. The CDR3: CASRISGRAYNEQFF. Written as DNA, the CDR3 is TGTGCCAGCAGGATTAGCGGGAGGGCCTACAATGAGCAGTTCTTC. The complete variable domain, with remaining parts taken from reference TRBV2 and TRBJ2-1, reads EPEVTQTPSHQVTQMGQEVILRCVPISNHLYFYWYRQILGQKVEFLVSFYNNEISEKSEIFDDQFSVERPDGSNFTLKIRSTKLEDSAMYFCASRISGRAYNEQFFGPGTRLTVL.

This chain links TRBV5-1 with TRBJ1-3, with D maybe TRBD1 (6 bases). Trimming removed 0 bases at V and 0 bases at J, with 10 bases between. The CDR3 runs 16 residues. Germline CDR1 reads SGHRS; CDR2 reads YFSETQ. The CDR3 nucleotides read TGCGCCAGCAGCTTGGAGGGACACCCCTCTGGAAACACCATATATTTT. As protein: CASSLEGHPSGNTIYF.

The CDR3 sequence: CASSVDRGQETQYF. The CDR3, as DNA: TGTGCCAGCAGCGTAGACAGGGGGCAAGAGACCCAGTACTTC. The V and J genes are TRBV9 and TRBJ2-5, with TRBD1 matching 8 bases. CDR1 is SGDLS, CDR2 YYNGEE, per germline. V lost 0 bases, J lost 2 bases, and 0 bases stayed unmatched. The CDR3 consists of 14 residues.

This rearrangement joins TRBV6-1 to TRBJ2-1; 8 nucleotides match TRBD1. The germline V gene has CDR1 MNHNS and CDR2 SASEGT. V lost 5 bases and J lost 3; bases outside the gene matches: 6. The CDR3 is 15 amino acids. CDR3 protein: CASSSRDRIYNEQFF. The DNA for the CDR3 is TGTGCCAGCAGTTCCCGGGACAGGATCTACAATGAGCAGTTCTTC.

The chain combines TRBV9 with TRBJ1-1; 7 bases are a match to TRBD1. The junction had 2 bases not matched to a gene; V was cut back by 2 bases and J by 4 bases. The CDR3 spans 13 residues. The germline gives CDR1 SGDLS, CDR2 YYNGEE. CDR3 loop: CASSVDRATEAFF. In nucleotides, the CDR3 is TGTGCCAGCAGCGTTGACAGGGCCACTGAAGCTTTCTTT.

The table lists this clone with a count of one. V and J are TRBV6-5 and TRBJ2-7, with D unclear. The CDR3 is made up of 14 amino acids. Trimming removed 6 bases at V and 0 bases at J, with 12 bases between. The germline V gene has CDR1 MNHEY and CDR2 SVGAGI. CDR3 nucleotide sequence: TGTGCCAGCAGCACTCACTGGAGCTCCTACGAGCAGTACTTC. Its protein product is CASSTHWSSYEQYF.

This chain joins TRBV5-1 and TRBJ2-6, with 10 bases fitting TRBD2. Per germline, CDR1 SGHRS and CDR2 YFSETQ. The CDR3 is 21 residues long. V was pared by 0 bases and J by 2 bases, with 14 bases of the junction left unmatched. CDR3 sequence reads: CASSLAPSSGGGWTGANVLTF. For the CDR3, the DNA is TGCGCCAGCAGCTTGGCGCCTTCTAGCGGGGGCGGCTGGACTGGGGCCAACGTCCTGACTTTC.

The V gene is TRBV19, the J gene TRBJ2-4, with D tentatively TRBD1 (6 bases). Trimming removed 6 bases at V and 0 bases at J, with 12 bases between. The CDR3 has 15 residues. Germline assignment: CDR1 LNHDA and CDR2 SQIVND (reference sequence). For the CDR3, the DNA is TGTGCCAGTAGACAGGGAAGGCTAGCCAAAAACATTCAGTACTTC. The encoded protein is CASRQGRLAKNIQYF.

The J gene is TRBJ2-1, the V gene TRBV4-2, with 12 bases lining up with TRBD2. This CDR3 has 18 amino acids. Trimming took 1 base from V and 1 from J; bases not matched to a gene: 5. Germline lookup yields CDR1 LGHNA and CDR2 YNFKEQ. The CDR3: CASSQVWTSGTSYNEQFF. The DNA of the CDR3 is TGTGCCAGCAGCCAAGTGTGGACTAGCGGGACTTCCTACAATGAGCAGTTCTTC.

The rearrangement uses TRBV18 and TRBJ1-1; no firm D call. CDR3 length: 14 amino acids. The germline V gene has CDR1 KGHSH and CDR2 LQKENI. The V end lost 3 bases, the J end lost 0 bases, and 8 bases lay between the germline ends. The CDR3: CASSPTVMNTEAFF. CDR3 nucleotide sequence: TGTGCCAGCTCACCTACAGTCATGAACACTGAAGCTTTCTTT.

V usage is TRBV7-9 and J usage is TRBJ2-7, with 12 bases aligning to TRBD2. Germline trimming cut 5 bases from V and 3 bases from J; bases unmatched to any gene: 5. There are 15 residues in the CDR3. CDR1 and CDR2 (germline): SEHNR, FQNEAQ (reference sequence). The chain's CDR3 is CASSVTSGGFYEQYF. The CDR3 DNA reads TGTGCCAGCAGCGTGACTAGCGGGGGATTCTACGAGCAGTACTTC.

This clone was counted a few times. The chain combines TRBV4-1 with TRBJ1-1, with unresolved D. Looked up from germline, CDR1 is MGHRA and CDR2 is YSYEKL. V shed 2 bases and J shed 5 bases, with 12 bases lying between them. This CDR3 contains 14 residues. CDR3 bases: TGCGCCAGCAGCCAATACAGTGGGAGGACTGAAGCTTTCTTT. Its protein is CASSQYSGRTEAFF.

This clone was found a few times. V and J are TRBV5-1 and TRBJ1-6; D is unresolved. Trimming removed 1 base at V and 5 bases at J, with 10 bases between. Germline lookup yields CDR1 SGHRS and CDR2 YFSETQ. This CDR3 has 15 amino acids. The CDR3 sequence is CASSLIRGNNSPLHF. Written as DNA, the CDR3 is TGCGCCAGCAGCTTGATTCGGGGAAATAATTCACCCCTCCACTTT.

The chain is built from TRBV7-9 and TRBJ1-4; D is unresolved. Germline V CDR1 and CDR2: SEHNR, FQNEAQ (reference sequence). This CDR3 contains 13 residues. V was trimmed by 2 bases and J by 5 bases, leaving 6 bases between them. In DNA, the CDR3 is TGTGCCAGCAGCTTACTAAGGAATGAAAAACTGTTTTTT. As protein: CASSLLRNEKLFF.

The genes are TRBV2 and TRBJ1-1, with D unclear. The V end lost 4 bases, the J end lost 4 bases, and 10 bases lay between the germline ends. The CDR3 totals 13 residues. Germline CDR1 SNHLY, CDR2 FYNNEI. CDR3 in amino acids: CASSVEASTEAFF. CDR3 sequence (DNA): TGTGCCAGCAGTGTGGAGGCCAGCACTGAAGCTTTCTTT. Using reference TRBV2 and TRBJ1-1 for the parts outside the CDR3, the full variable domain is EPEVTQTPSHQVTQMGQEVILRCVPISNHLYFYWYRQILGQKVEFLVSFYNNEISEKSEIFDDQFSVERPDGSNFTLKIRSTKLEDSAMYFCASSVEASTEAFFGQGTRLTVV.

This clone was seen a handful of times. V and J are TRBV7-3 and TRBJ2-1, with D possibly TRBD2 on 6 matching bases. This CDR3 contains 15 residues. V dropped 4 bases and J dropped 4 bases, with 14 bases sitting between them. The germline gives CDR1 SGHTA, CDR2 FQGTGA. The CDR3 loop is CASSSTGVRYNEQFF. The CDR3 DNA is TGTGCCAGCAGCTCTACGGGAGTGAGGTACAATGAGCAGTTCTTC.

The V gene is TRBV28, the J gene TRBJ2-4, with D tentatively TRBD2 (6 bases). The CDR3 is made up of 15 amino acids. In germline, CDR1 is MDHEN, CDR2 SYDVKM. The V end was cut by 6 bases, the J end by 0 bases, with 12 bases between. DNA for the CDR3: TGTGCCAGCAGCCGAACTAGCCTAGCCAAAAACATTCAGTACTTC. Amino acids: CASSRTSLAKNIQYF.

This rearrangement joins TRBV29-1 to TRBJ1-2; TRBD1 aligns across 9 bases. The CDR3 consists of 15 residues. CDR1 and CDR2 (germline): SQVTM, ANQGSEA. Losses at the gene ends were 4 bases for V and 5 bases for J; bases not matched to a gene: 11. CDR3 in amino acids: CSVGTGTGRGYGYTF. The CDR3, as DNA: TGCAGCGTTGGTACCGGGACAGGGAGAGGGTATGGCTACACCTTC.

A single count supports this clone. The CDR3 loop reads CASSRAERETQYF. CDR3 coding DNA: TGTGCCAGCTCACGAGCAGAGAGAGAGACCCAGTACTTC. The chain employs TRBV18 and TRBJ2-5; the D is unclear. The ends were cut back, 4 bases at V and 4 bases at J, with 10 bases in the middle. This CDR3 has 13 amino acids. The germline V gene encodes CDR1 KGHSH and CDR2 LQKENI.

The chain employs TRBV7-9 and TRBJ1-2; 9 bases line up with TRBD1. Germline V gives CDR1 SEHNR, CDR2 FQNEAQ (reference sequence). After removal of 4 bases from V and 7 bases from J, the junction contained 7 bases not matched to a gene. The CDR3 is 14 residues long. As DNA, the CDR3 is TGTGCCAGCAGCTATCGGACAGGGGCGGCTGGCTACACCTTC. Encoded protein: CASSYRTGAAGYTF.